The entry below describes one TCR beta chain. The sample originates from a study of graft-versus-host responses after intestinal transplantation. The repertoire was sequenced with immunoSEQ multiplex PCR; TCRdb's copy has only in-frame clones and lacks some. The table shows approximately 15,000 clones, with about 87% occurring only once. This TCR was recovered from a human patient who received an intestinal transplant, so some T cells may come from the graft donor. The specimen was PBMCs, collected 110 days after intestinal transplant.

The CDR3 is CAWSGQLAGGKNEQYF. Here the CDR3 DNA reads TGTGCCTGGAGTGGCCAACTAGCGGGGGGTAAGAACGAGCAGTACTTC. This sequence joins TRBV30 and TRBJ2-7; 12 bases match TRBD2. Germline V CDR1 and CDR2: GTSNPN, SVGIG (reference sequence). V was pared by 1 base and J by 5 bases, with 9 bases of the junction left unmatched. CDR3 size: 16 residues. Variable domain in full (rest from reference TRBV30 and TRBJ2-7): SQTIHQWPATLVQPVGSPLSLECTVEGTSNPNLYWYRQAAGRGLQLLFYSVGIGQISSEVPQNLSASRPQDRQFILSSKKLLLSDSGFYLCAWSGQLAGGKNEQYFGPGTRLTVT.